This T cell receptor (beta chain) was sequenced in a study of T-cell memory formation after mild COVID-19. V dropped 5 bases and J dropped 5; count of bases not matched to a gene: 0. The CDR3 contains 12 residues. CDR1 is SEHNR, CDR2 FQNEAQ, per germline (reference sequence). In TCRdb, the 5' RACE reads were re-called with MiXCR into one record per CDR3 protein. The sample has some 410,000 distinct CDR3 sequences, 20% to 30% seen once. This clonotype was observed a few times. The rearrangement links TRBV7-9 to TRBJ2-5; 9 bases fit TRBD2. The source of this sequence is an adult woman who had mild COVID-19 (a few samples of this study predate the infection). Cell type and time point are not known. Sequenced material: PBMCs or a T cell subset sorted from them (not recorded which). DNA of the CDR3: TGTGCCAGCAGCGGACTAGCGGAGACCCAGTACTTC. Its protein is CASSGLAETQYF.